This paragraph reports one T cell receptor beta chain. No antigen is known for it. TCRdb used MiXCR to reprocess the RT-PCR reads, holding one entry per CDR3 protein. The profile covers about 180,000 distinct CDR3 sequences, with around a tenth appearing a single time and approximately 10% taken by the ten largest. The data derive from a study of response to subunit inactivated influenza vaccine. Study-wide findings and caveats: Authors suggested each seasonal influenza vaccination recruits few new T cells.

The length of the CDR3 is 16 residues. Germline assignment: CDR1 SGHDT and CDR2 YYEEEE. V gave up 2 bases and J gave up 4 bases, with 18 bases separating them. This receptor was obtained from a middle-aged man who received an inactivated influenza vaccine. Here the sequenced sample was non-naive T cells sorted from PBMCs, taken on the day of vaccination. V gene TRBV5-6 combines with J gene TRBJ2-5; either TRBD1 or TRBD2 may fit D (5 bases each). DNA for the CDR3: TGTGCCAGCAGCTTTGGGGCTAGCACTGCTGGAGAGACCCAGTACTTC. This gives the protein CASSFGASTAGETQYF.